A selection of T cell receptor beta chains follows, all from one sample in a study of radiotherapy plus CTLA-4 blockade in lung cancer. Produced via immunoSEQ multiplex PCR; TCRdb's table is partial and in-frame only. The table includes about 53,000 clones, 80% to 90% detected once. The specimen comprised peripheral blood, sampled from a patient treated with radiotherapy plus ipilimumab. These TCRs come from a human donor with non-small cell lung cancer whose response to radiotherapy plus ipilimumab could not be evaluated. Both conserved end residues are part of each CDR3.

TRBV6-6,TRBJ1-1,CASSQTGAYTEAFF
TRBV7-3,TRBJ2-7,CASSLAGTGSYEQYF
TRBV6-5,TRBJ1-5,CASNDRVDSNQPQHF
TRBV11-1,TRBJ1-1,CASSLAMVGGEAFF
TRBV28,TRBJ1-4,CASSFGGQGGEKLFF
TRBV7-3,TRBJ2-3,CASSFIAGSTDTQYF
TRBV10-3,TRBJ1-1,CAILQDRGLMNTEAFF
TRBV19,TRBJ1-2,CASRDNNYGYTF
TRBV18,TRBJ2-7,CASSPQSGQEYEQYF
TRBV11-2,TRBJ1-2,CASSLSDSYNYGYTF
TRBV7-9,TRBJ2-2,CASSPTPGRDTGELFF